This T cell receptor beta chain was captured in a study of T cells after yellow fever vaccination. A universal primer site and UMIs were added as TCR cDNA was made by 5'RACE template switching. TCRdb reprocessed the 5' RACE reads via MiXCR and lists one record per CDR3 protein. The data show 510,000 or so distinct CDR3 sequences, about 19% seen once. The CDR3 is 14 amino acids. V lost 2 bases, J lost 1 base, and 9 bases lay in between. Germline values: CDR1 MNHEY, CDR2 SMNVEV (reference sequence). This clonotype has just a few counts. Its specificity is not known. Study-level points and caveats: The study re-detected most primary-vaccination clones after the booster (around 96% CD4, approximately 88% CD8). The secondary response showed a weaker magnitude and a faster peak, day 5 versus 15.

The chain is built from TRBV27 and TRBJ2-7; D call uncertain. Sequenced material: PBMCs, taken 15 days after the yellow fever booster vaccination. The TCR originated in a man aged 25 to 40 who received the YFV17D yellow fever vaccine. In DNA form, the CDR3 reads TGTGCCAGCAGTTTAATAAGGGAATCCTACGAGCAGTACTTC. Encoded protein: CASSLIRESYEQYF.